Listed below are T cell receptor beta chains from one sample, sequenced in a study of T cells in Graves' hyperthyroidism and ophthalmopathy. TCRdb itself ran the multiplex PCR reads through MiXCR, one entry per CDR3 protein. The sample holds hundreds of thousands of distinct CDR3 sequences, about 35% seen once. The sequenced sample consisted of blood. All receptors derive from a woman in her thirties or forties with Graves' hyperthyroidism. CDR3s include the opening cysteine and the closing phenylalanine or tryptophan. D genes are given only for firm matches. Only part of the rows carry a size: once, few, many, or a class if the clone is expanded.

d_gene,v_gene,abundance,j_gene,CDR3nt,CDR3aa
TRBD1,TRBV7-2,-,TRBJ1-2,TGTGCCAGCAGCCGGGACAGGGGCGAGTCTAGCTACACCTTC,CASSRDRGESSYTF
TRBD1,TRBV4-1,-,TRBJ1-5,TGCGCCAGCAGCCAAGACGGGACAGGGGTGGGTCAGCCCCGGCATTTT,CASSQDGTGVGQPRHF
-,TRBV10-3,few,TRBJ2-2,-,CAITGQGDTGSCFF
TRBD1,TRBV29-1,many,TRBJ1-6,TGCAGCGTTAGGAGGGACAGGAAAAACTATAATTCACCCCTCCACTTT,CSVRRDRKNYNSPLHF
TRBD2,TRBV11-2,-,TRBJ2-5,TGTGCCAGCAGCTCACGGGAGCGGGGGCATCCTATTCAAGAGACCCAGTACTTC,CASSSRERGHPIQETQYF
-,TRBV9,many,TRBJ1-2,TGTGCCAGCAGCCCCATGATGGAAGGGGATGGCTACACCTTC,CASSPMMEGDGYTF
TRBD1,TRBV5-5,-,TRBJ2-5,TGTGCCAGTACCCAGGGACAGGGACAAGAGACCCAGTACTTC,CASTQGQGQETQYF
TRBD2,TRBV5-5,-,TRBJ2-5,TGTGCCAGCAGCTTGGCCTCGGCTAGCGGGGCCCAAGAGACCCAGTACTTC,CASSLASASGAQETQYF
TRBD2,TRBV7-6,many,TRBJ2-5,TGTGCCAGCAGCCCGTACCCCCTAGCGGAAGAGACCCAGTACTTC,CASSPYPLAEETQYF
-,TRBV6-1,once,TRBJ1-1,TGTGCCGGCAGTGAATCGGGGGGGGAAGCTTTCTTT,CAGSESGGEAFF
-,TRBV7-9,-,TRBJ1-1,TGCGCCAGCAGCCAAGTAGGGTTGGGGGCGGACACTGAAGCTTTCTTT,CASSQVGLGADTEAFF
-,TRBV12-3/TRBV12-4,many,TRBJ1-2,TGTGCCTGTTCAAGACAGAACTATGGCTACACCTTC,CACSRQNYGYTF
-,TRBV2,-,TRBJ2-1,TGTGCCAGCCCGGGACCTGGTGGCAATGAGCAGTTCTTC,CASPGPGGNEQFF